A single sample is the source of the 14 T cell receptor beta chains below, sequenced in a study of regulatory and conventional T cells in RAG deficiency. The protocol was immunoSEQ multiplex PCR, while the TCRdb copy is restricted to in-frame clones and leaves out a portion. This sample has tens of thousands of clones, with 95% to 97% found just once. The sorted conventional CD4+ T cells were CD25-low and CD127-high, with genomic DNA sequenced. These data also featured in a second study, about regulatory T cells. That study reports: Amplification used 52 TRBV primers and 13 TRBJ primers.

Sequencing used CD25- CD4+ T cells sorted from blood. These receptor sequences come from a human donor in good health.

DNA for the CDR3: TGTGCCAGCTCAGGGGGGGCCGGTGAGACCCAGTACTTC. It translates to CASSGGAGETQYF. This sequence joins TRBV18 and TRBJ2-5; D is perhaps TRBD2 (7 bases). The ends were cut back, 5 bases at V and 5 bases at J, with 12 bases in the middle. The germline V gene has CDR1 KGHSH and CDR2 LQKENI. This CDR3 has 13 residues.

V usage is TRBV6-1 and J usage is TRBJ2-2, with TRBD1 identical over 8 bases. CDR3 length: 14 amino acids. J gave up 5 bases and V 7 bases, and 6 bases lay outside the gene matches. Per germline, CDR1 MNHNS and CDR2 SASEGT. The CDR3 DNA is TGTGCCAGCACCCAGGGGGCGCTGACCGGGGAGCTGTTTTTT. Encoded protein: CASTQGALTGELFF.

The chain links TRBV2 to TRBJ2-7; TRBD1 matches 9 bases. In germline, CDR1 is SNHLY, CDR2 FYNNEI. This CDR3 is built from 15 residues. The junction had 9 bases not matched to a gene; V was cut back by 5 bases and J by 4 bases. This CDR3 reads CASSNPGQGSYEQYF. CDR3 DNA sequence: TGTGCCAGCAGTAATCCGGGACAGGGTTCGTACGAGCAGTACTTC. The full variable domain, rest sourced from reference TRBV2 and TRBJ2-7, is EPEVTQTPSHQVTQMGQEVILRCVPISNHLYFYWYRQILGQKVEFLVSFYNNEISEKSEIFDDQFSVERPDGSNFTLKIRSTKLEDSAMYFCASSNPGQGSYEQYFGPGTRLTVT.

This clone was observed a single time. This chain joins TRBV5-1 and TRBJ1-1, with D possibly matching TRBD1 (5 bases). V shed 1 base and J shed 3 bases, with 10 bases lying between them. The CDR3 runs to 14 residues. Germline-derived CDR1 and CDR2 are SGHRS and YFSETQ. The CDR3 sequence is CASSLRQGDTEAFF. CDR3 bases: TGCGCCAGCAGCTTGAGGCAGGGTGACACTGAAGCTTTCTTT.

This chain uses TRBV18 with TRBJ2-1, with a possible D match to TRBD1 (6 bases). This CDR3 comprises 15 residues. CDR1 KGHSH and CDR2 LQKENI come from the germline V gene. V lost 3 bases and J 5 bases, leaving 14 bases between the germline ends. The CDR3 reads CASSPTGVGDNEQFF. DNA for the CDR3: TGTGCCAGCTCACCGACAGGCGTTGGGGACAATGAGCAGTTCTTC.

J is TRBJ1-1 and V is TRBV4-1, with TRBD1 identical over 8 bases. Trimming at V came to 6 bases and at J to 5 bases, leaving 8 bases not matched to a gene. The length of the CDR3 is 14 residues. The V gene's germline CDR1 is MGHRA and CDR2 YSYEKL. The CDR3 is CASSRQGRTTEAFF. Written as DNA, the CDR3 is TGCGCCAGCAGTCGACAGGGGAGAACAACTGAAGCTTTCTTT.

In this sample, this clone turned up once. The rearrangement uses TRBV7-2 and TRBJ2-2; 10 bases are shared with TRBD2. There are 16 residues in the CDR3. The V and J ends lost 4 bases and 2 bases, in that order; junction bases with no gene match: 4. CDR1 SGHTA and CDR2 FQGNSA come from the germline V gene. The CDR3 protein is CASSSKRGGNTGELFF. The CDR3 DNA follows: TGTGCCAGCAGCTCCAAGCGGGGGGGCAACACCGGGGAGCTGTTTTTT.

This chain links TRBV2 with TRBJ2-7; D is unclear. The CDR3 extends over 13 amino acids. The V and J ends lost 4 bases and 3 bases respectively, with 10 bases between them. CDR1 SNHLY and CDR2 FYNNEI come from the germline V gene. In DNA form, the CDR3 reads TGTGCCAGCAGTGTTGACATTATCTACGAGCAGTACTTC. Encoded protein: CASSVDIIYEQYF. Looking up the rest from reference TRBV2 and TRBJ2-7 gives the full variable domain: EPEVTQTPSHQVTQMGQEVILRCVPISNHLYFYWYRQILGQKVEFLVSFYNNEISEKSEIFDDQFSVERPDGSNFTLKIRSTKLEDSAMYFCASSVDIIYEQYFGPGTRLTVT.

In the case of this clone: The junction differs from germline at one of its ends, possibly a read error. CDR3 loop: CASSTGTESAANVLTF. The CDR3 nucleotides read TGTGCCAGTAGTACCGGGACAGAGTCTGCGGCCAACGTCCTGACTTTC. The chain carries TRBV19 and TRBJ2-6; the match to TRBD1 covers 7 bases. The germline V gene has CDR1 LNHDA and CDR2 SQIVND (reference sequence). This CDR3 is 16 amino acids long.

This clone was recorded only once. This chain links TRBV4-1 with TRBJ2-7; TRBD2 aligns across 7 bases. Germline CDR1 MGHRA, CDR2 YSYEKL. This CDR3 comprises 15 residues. Trimming at V came to 6 bases and at J to 0 bases, leaving 8 bases not matched to a gene. For the CDR3, the DNA is TGCGCCAGCAGACATCTAGCGGATAGCTCCTACGAGCAGTACTTC. Protein product: CASRHLADSSYEQYF.

The chain carries TRBV7-2 and TRBJ2-3; tentative D call: TRBD2 (7 bases). Deletions cut 2 bases from V and 2 bases from J, with 14 bases between. The CDR3 consists of 16 residues. Germline V lookup: CDR1 SGHTA, CDR2 FQGNSA. For the CDR3, the DNA is TGTGCCAGCAGCTTACGGGGGCTAGCGGACACAGATACGCAGTATTTT. This gives the protein CASSLRGLADTDTQYF.

This clone was seen only once. The CDR3 protein is CASSFTGADTQYF. For the CDR3, the DNA is TGTGCCAGCAGCTTCACAGGGGCAGATACGCAGTATTTT. V usage is TRBV7-2 and J usage is TRBJ2-3, with TRBD1 identical over 7 bases. V trimming: 3 bases; J trimming: 4 bases; junction bases outside the gene matches: 1. CDR1 SGHTA and CDR2 FQGNSA come from the germline V gene. CDR3 length: 13 amino acids.

The chain uses TRBV30 and TRBJ1-5, with 9 bases lining up with TRBD1. The V and J ends lost 0 bases and 6 bases, in that order; junction bases with no gene match: 6. CDR3 length equals 15 residues. Germline values: CDR1 GTSNPN, CDR2 SVGIG (reference sequence). The CDR3 bases are TGTGCCTGGAGTGTAGGACAGGGGTCGGGTCAGCCCCAGCATTTT. Amino acid sequence: CAWSVGQGSGQPQHF.

The chain employs TRBV12-5 and TRBJ2-2, with 8 nucleotides matching TRBD1. This CDR3 has 16 amino acids. CDR1 LGHNT and CDR2 FRNRAP come from the germline V gene. J gave up 6 bases and V 2 bases, and 8 bases lay outside the gene matches. Here the CDR3 DNA reads TGTGCTAGTGGTTTGACGCAGGGGGCGTCAGCCGGGGAGCTGTTTTTT. Its translation is CASGLTQGASAGELFF.